This T cell receptor beta chain derives from a study of blood T cell repertoires in COVID-19. Libraries were prepared by immunoSEQ multiplex PCR; TCRdb keeps only in-frame clonotypes and omits some of them. Of fewer than 60,000 clones in the sample, about 80% were seen once. CDR3 length: 14 amino acids. The V gene's germline CDR1 is MGHDK and CDR2 SYGVNS. Trimming removed 5 bases at V and 2 bases at J, with 9 bases between. The sequence was obtained from a man between 70 and 80 years old with acute or convalescent COVID-19. The sequenced material came from peripheral blood. The chain couples TRBV25-1 to TRBJ2-2, with a tentative D call TRBD1 (6 bases). The CDR3 loop is CASSRQANTGELFF. In DNA, the CDR3 is TGTGCCAGCAGTAGACAGGCCAACACCGGGGAGCTGTTTTTT.